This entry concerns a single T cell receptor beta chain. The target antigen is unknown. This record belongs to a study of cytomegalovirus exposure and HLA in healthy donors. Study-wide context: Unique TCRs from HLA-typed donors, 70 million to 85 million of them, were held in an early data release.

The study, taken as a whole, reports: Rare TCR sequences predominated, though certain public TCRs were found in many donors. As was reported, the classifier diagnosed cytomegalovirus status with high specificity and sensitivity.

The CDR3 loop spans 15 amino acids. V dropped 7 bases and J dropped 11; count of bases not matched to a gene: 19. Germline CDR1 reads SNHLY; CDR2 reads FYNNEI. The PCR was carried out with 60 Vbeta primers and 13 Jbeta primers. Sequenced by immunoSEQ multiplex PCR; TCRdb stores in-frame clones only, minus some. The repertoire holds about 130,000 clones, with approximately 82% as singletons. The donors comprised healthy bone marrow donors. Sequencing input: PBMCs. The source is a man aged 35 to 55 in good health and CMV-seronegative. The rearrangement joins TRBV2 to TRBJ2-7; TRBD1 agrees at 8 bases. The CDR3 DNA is TGTGCCAGCACGGGGGACAGGCTATCTTTTCAGGAAGAGTACTTC. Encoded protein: CASTGDRLSFQEEYF.